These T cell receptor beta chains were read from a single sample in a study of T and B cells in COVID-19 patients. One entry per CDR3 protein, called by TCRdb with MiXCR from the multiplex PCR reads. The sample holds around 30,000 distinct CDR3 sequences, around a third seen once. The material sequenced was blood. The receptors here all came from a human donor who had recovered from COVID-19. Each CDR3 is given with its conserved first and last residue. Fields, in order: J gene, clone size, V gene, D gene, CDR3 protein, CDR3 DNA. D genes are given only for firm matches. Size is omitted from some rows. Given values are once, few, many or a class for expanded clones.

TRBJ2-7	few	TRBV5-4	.	CASSPGGGSYEQYF	TGTGCCAGCAGCCCCGGGGGCGGGAGTTACGAGCAGTACTTC
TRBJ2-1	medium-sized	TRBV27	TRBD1	CASSLSRTGDNEQFF	TGTGCCAGCAGCCTGTCAAGGACAGGGGACAATGAGCAGTTCTTC
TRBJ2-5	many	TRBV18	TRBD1	CASSPTRGRETQYF	TGTGCCAGCTCACCGACAAGGGGGCGAGAGACCCAGTACTTC
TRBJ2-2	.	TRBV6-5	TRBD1	CASSTLGQPNTGELFF	TGTGCCAGCAGTACCCTGGGACAGCCCAACACCGGGGAGCTGTTTTTT
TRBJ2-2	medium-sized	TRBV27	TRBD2	CASSRDLAGDKGGELFF	TGTGCCAGCAGTCGGGACTTAGCGGGAGACAAGGGCGGGGAGCTGTTTTTT
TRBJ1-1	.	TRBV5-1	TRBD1	CASRAASDRDFSRMNTEAFF	TGCGCCAGCAGGGCGGCTTCGGACAGGGATTTTTCCCGTATGAACACTGAAGCTTTCTTT
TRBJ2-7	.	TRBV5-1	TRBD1	CASYQLGRGSGEQYF	TGCGCCAGCTACCAACTGGGCAGGGGGTCGGGCGAGCAGTACTTC
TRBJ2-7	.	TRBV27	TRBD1	CASSRTGVKSYEQYF	TGTGCCAGCAGCAGAACAGGGGTAAAATCCTACGAGCAGTACTTC
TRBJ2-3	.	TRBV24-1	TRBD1	CATSDAGQGPTDTQYF	TGTGCCACCAGTGATGCGGGACAGGGCCCCACAGATACGCAGTATTTT
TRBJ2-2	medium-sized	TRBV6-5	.	CASSYSGGTSTGELFF	TGTGCCAGCAGTTACTCAGGCGGAACTTCCACCGGGGAGCTGTTTTTT
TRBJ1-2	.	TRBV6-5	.	CASSQGQKNSFGYTF	TGTGCCAGCAGTCAAGGACAGAAGAATTCTTTTGGCTACACCTTC
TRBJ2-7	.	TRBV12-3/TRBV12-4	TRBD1	CASGLGQGPSYEQYF	TGTGCTAGTGGTTTGGGACAGGGCCCATCCTACGAGCAGTACTTC
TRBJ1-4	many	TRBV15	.	CATSRQVSDEKLFF	TGTGCCACCAGCAGACAGGTCTCTGATGAAAAACTGTTTTTT
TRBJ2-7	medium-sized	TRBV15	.	CATSRELDSYEQYF	TGTGCCACCAGCAGAGAGCTGGACTCCTACGAGCAGTACTTC
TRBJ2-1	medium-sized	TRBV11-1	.	CASSLAGVAGRQFF	TGTGCCAGCAGCTTAGCAGGGGTAGCAGGGCGTCAGTTCTTC
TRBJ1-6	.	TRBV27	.	CACRGSNSPLHF	TGTGCCTGTCGGGGGTCTAATTCACCCCTCCACTTT
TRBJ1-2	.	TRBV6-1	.	CASSGGLIYGYTF	TGTGCCAGCAGTGGGGGGCTGATCTATGGCTACACCTTC
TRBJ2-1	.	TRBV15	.	CATSGPRAGAGYNEQFF	TGTGCCACCAGCGGTCCCCGCGCGGGGGCCGGTTACAATGAGCAGTTCTTC
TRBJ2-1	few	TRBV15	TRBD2	CATSSRAGAYNEQFF	TGTGCCACCAGCAGTAGGGCGGGAGCCTACAATGAGCAGTTCTTC
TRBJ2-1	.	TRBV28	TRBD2	CASSKLLAASYNEQFF	TGTGCCAGCAGTAAATTACTAGCGGCCTCCTACAATGAGCAGTTCTTC
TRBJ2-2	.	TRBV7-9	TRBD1	CASSHDRAAGELFF	TGTGCCAGCAGCCATGACAGGGCGGCCGGGGAGCTGTTTTTT
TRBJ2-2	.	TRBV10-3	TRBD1	CAISESGQRNTGELFF	TGTGCCATCAGTGAGTCGGGACAGAGGAACACCGGGGAGCTGTTTTTT
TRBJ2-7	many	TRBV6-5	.	CASSLGVEQYF	TGTGCCAGCAGTTTAGGTGTCGAGCAGTACTTC
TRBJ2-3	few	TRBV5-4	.	CASSLLSTDTQYF	TGTGCCAGCAGCTTGTTAAGCACAGATACGCAGTATTTT
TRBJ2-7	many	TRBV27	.	CASRSGTNLHEQYF	TGTGCCAGCAGATCCGGGACAAATCTTCACGAGCAGTACTTC
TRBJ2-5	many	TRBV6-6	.	CASSPGSETQYF	TGTGCCAGCAGTCCCGGGTCGGAGACCCAGTACTTC
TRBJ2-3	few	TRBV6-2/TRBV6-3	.	CASRKNWGFADTQYF	TGTGCCAGCAGAAAAAACTGGGGATTCGCAGATACGCAGTATTTT
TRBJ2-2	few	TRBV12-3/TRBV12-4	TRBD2	CASSFSSGRHNTGELFF	TGTGCCAGCAGTTTCTCTAGCGGGAGGCACAACACCGGGGAGCTGTTTTTT
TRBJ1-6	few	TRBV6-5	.	CASSPLGAYTSPLHF	TGTGCCAGCAGTCCACTCGGGGCCTACACTTCACCCCTCCACTTT